These 22 T cell receptor beta chains were sequenced from one sample in a study of T cell responses to AZD1222 COVID-19 vaccine (dated by TCRdb to 2020 to 2022). Library method: the immunoSEQ multiplex PCR assay. TCRdb stores this immuneACCESS table with in-frame sequences only. Part of the clones is absent; in the studies checked, under half of the shortfall reflects unresolved V genes, and no reason is known for the rest. For this sample there are 160,000 or so clones; 75% to 90% appear just once. Under 8% of the sample comes from the top ten. The sample's time point label is to be understood as: sample from adult after SARS-CoV-2 infection, after symptom onset. The specimen was peripheral blood, collected after recovery from COVID-19. These receptors came from an adult who had recovered from COVID-19.

This clone was observed a single time. The chain is built from TRBV6-5 and TRBJ1-4, with 11 bases matching TRBD1. V lost 6 bases and J lost 7; bases outside the gene matches: 4. CDR3 length: 14 amino acids. Germline V CDR1 and CDR2: MNHEY, SVGAGI. CDR3 loop: CASSTGTGGEKLFF. As DNA, the CDR3 is TGTGCCAGCAGCACCGGGACAGGGGGTGAAAAACTGTTTTTT.

This chain uses TRBV5-8 with TRBJ1-1; no definite D call. Germline V gene lookup returns CDR1 SGHTS and CDR2 YDEGEE. Trimming removed 0 bases from V and 11 bases from J, with 11 bases in between. CDR3 size: 12 residues. The CDR3 DNA is TGTGCCAGCAGCTTGGATACTCAGAGCGCTTTCTTT. As protein: CASSLDTQSAFF.

This clone occurred once. The V and J genes are TRBV10-2 and TRBJ1-1, with 7 bases matching TRBD1. J gave up 4 bases and V 6 bases, and 5 bases lay outside the gene matches. Per the germline V gene, CDR1 is WSHSY and CDR2 is SAAADI. The CDR3 consists of 13 residues. As DNA, the CDR3 is TGCGCCAGCAGCCAGGGGGTGTTCACTGAAGCTTTCTTT. Protein sequence: CASSQGVFTEAFF.

The chain uses TRBV7-8 and TRBJ1-6, with D possibly TRBD1 on 5 matching bases. CDR3 length equals 13 residues. The germline V gene encodes CDR1 SGHVS and CDR2 FQNEAQ. Deletions cut 1 base from V and 8 bases from J, with 6 bases between. Written as DNA, the CDR3 is TGTGCCAGCAGCTTAGAAGGGGATTCACCCCTCCACTTT. Encoded protein: CASSLEGDSPLHF.

This chain links TRBV29-1 with TRBJ1-2; D is possibly TRBD1 (6 bases). Per germline, CDR1 SQVTM and CDR2 ANQGSEA. The V gene lost 8 bases and the J gene lost 5 bases, with 18 bases spanning the gap. This CDR3 region has 13 residues. Here the CDR3 reads CSFGQGNSYGYTF. CDR3 DNA: TGCAGCTTCGGCCAGGGGAATAGTTATGGCTACACCTTC.

The V call is TRBV7-2, the J call TRBJ1-5, with D unclear. Germline CDR1 is SGHTA and CDR2 is FQGNSA. V was shortened by 3 bases and J by 2 bases, with 11 bases between the two germline ends. This CDR3 region has 15 residues. The CDR3 is CASSFNAGGNQPQHF. The DNA for the CDR3 is TGTGCCAGCAGCTTTAACGCTGGGGGCAATCAGCCCCAGCATTTT.

There are a few counts of this clone. The chain links TRBV27 to TRBJ2-1; D is tentatively TRBD1 or TRBD2 (6 bases each). This CDR3 region has 16 residues. Germline CDR1 and CDR2: MNHEY and SMNVEV (reference sequence). V lost 4 bases and J lost 0, with 13 bases in between. The CDR3 DNA is TGTGCCAGCAGTTCCCCTTCGGGGGCCTCCTACAATGAGCAGTTCTTC. As protein: CASSSPSGASYNEQFF.

The V call is TRBV24-1, the J call TRBJ2-5; 9 bases line up with TRBD2. CDR1 is KGHDR, CDR2 SFDVKD, per germline. The CDR3 runs to 17 residues. V dropped 4 bases and J dropped 3; count of bases not matched to a gene: 11. CDR3 sequence (DNA): TGTGCCACCAGTGAGGGAGGACGACTAGCGGTAGAAGAGACCCAGTACTTC. Translated: CATSEGGRLAVEETQYF.

The chain recombines TRBV28 with TRBJ1-2, with 12 bases fitting TRBD1. CDR1 and CDR2 from the germline V gene are MDHEN and SYDVKM. The CDR3 sequence is 13 residues long. The V gene end was trimmed by 5 bases and the J gene end by 8 bases; junction bases not matched to a gene: 3. The CDR3 protein is CASSGDRGRGYTF. CDR3 DNA: TGTGCCAGCAGTGGGGACAGGGGGCGCGGCTACACCTTC.

This clone was observed a single time. The chain employs TRBV19 and TRBJ1-1, with a tentative D call TRBD1 (5 bases). Trimming left V 3 bases short and J 0 bases short, with 8 bases between. CDR1 and CDR2 (germline): LNHDA, SQIVND (reference sequence). The CDR3 has 14 residues. CDR3 protein: CASSIVGVNTEAFF. The DNA for the CDR3 is TGTGCCAGTAGTATTGTAGGGGTGAACACTGAAGCTTTCTTT.

The V and J genes are TRBV11-2 and TRBJ1-1; the D gene is possibly TRBD1 (5 bases). The length of the CDR3 is 17 residues. CDR1 and CDR2 (germline): SGHAT, FQNNGV. The V and J ends lost 3 bases and 0 bases respectively, with 17 bases between them. The CDR3 DNA sequence: TGTGCCAGCAGCTTTCCCCGACAGAAAAGATTGAACACTGAAGCTTTCTTT. Translation: CASSFPRQKRLNTEAFF.

About this clone: This sample also contains other DNA sequences that code for the same CDR3. V and J are TRBV7-2 and TRBJ2-5; TRBD1 agrees at 8 bases. V shed 4 bases, J shed 4 bases, and the junction held 5 bases outside the gene matches. Germline CDR1 reads SGHTA; CDR2 reads FQGNSA. The CDR3 is 14 residues long. This CDR3 is CASSSQGAGETQYF. In DNA form, the CDR3 reads TGTGCCAGCAGCTCGCAGGGGGCAGGAGAGACCCAGTACTTC. The full variable domain, rest sourced from reference TRBV7-2 and TRBJ2-5, is GAGVSQSPSNKVTEKGKDVELRCDPISGHTALYWYRQSLGQGLEFLIYFQGNSAPDKSGLPSDRFSAERTGGSVSTLTIQRTQQEDSAVYLCASSSQGAGETQYFGPGTRLLVL.

This clone appeared once. This chain links TRBV27 with TRBJ2-7; D is unresolved. Germline lookup yields CDR1 MNHEY and CDR2 SMNVEV (reference sequence). CDR3 size: 13 residues. The V end lost 0 bases, the J end lost 6 bases, and 9 bases lay between the germline ends. The CDR3 loop is CASSLSHLTEQYF. Written as DNA, the CDR3 is TGTGCCAGCAGTTTATCCCACTTGACCGAGCAGTACTTC.

The chain uses TRBV27 and TRBJ1-5, with D uncertain. Germline CDR1 is MNHEY and CDR2 is SMNVEV (reference sequence). This CDR3 spans 12 amino acids. The V gene lost 5 bases and the J gene lost 7 bases, with 9 bases spanning the gap. The CDR3 loop is CASSRTGQPQHF. The DNA for the CDR3 is TGTGCCAGCAGTAGGACCGGGCAGCCCCAGCATTTT.

The chain recombines TRBV2 with TRBJ1-1; D possibly corresponds to TRBD1 (5 bases). The CDR3 covers 13 residues. Trimming shortened V by 2 bases and J by 4 bases, and 8 bases separated the two germline ends. The germline V gene has CDR1 SNHLY and CDR2 FYNNEI. The CDR3 reads CASSERTTTEAFF. As DNA, the CDR3 is TGTGCCAGCAGTGAAAGGACAACCACTGAAGCTTTCTTT.

This clone was seen just once. The chain combines TRBV9 with TRBJ2-7, with D possibly matching TRBD1 (5 bases). The CDR3 has 14 residues. Trimming took 3 bases from V and 0 from J, leaving 10 bases between them. CDR1 and CDR2 (germline): SGDLS, YYNGEE. CDR3 bases: TGTGCCAGCAGCGCGACAGTGATCTCCTACGAGCAGTACTTC. This gives the protein CASSATVISYEQYF.

This chain joins TRBV19 and TRBJ1-1; D perhaps matches TRBD1 (6 bases). The CDR3 runs to 12 residues. Germline CDR1 LNHDA, CDR2 SQIVND (reference sequence). V was shortened by 8 bases and J by 1 base, with 8 bases between the two germline ends. CDR3: CASVGQNTEAFF. CDR3 sequence (DNA): TGTGCCAGTGTGGGACAGAACACTGAAGCTTTCTTT.

V is TRBV6-1 and J is TRBJ1-2; D ambiguous. Trimming shortened V by 3 bases and J by 4 bases, and 9 bases separated the two germline ends. CDR1 is MNHNS and CDR2 is SASEGT in the germline V gene. The CDR3 is made up of 13 amino acids. The CDR3 protein is CASSEQHLYGYTF. DNA of the CDR3: TGTGCCAGCAGTGAGCAACACCTCTATGGCTACACCTTC.

The chain recombines TRBV27 with TRBJ1-1; D perhaps matches TRBD1 (6 bases). Trimming took off 5 bases at V and 5 bases at J, with 12 bases between the two ends. The CDR3 consists of 13 residues. Germline V gives CDR1 MNHEY, CDR2 SMNVEV (reference sequence). The CDR3 sequence is CASSPHQGTEAFF. The CDR3 nucleotides are TGTGCCAGCAGTCCCCACCAGGGGACTGAAGCTTTCTTT.

The chain carries TRBV13 and TRBJ2-3; 8 nucleotides line up with TRBD2. Germline V gene lookup returns CDR1 PRHDT and CDR2 FYEKMQ (reference sequence). J gave up 2 bases and V 0 bases, and 10 bases lay outside the gene matches. The CDR3 loop spans 18 amino acids. The CDR3 is CASSLGAGDGGVTDTQYF. In nucleotides, the CDR3 is TGTGCCAGCAGCTTAGGTGCGGGCGACGGGGGGGTCACAGATACGCAGTATTTT.

The chain is built from TRBV6-4 and TRBJ2-1; 8 bases are shared with TRBD2. Germline trimming cut 3 bases from V and 3 bases from J; bases unmatched to any gene: 1. This CDR3 is built from 14 residues. From germline, CDR1 is MRHNA and CDR2 SNTAGT. CDR3 sequence reads: CASSELADYNEQFF. The CDR3 DNA reads TGTGCCAGCAGTGAACTAGCGGACTACAATGAGCAGTTCTTC.

The chain recombines TRBV2 with TRBJ1-5, with 7 bases matching TRBD1. The CDR3 runs 13 residues. V was pared by 6 bases and J by 5 bases, with 4 bases of the junction left unmatched. Germline V gene sequence: CDR1 SNHLY, CDR2 FYNNEI. The CDR3 coding sequence is TGTGCCAGCAGGGGCAGGGGGGATCAGCCCCAGCATTTT. It specifies CASRGRGDQPQHF. Combining the CDR3 with reference TRBV2 and TRBJ1-5 gives the whole variable domain EPEVTQTPSHQVTQMGQEVILRCVPISNHLYFYWYRQILGQKVEFLVSFYNNEISEKSEIFDDQFSVERPDGSNFTLKIRSTKLEDSAMYFCASRGRGDQPQHFGDGTRLSIL.